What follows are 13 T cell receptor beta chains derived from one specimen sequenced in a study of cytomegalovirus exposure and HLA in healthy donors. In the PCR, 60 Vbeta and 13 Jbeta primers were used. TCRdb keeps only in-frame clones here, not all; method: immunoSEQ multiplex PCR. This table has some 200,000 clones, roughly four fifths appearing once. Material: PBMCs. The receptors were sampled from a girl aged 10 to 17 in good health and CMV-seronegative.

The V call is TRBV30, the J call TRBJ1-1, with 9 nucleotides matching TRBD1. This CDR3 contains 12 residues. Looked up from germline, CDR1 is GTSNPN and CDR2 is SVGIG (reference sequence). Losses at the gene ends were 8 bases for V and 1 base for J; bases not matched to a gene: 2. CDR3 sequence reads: CAGGQGNTEAFF. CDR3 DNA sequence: TGTGCCGGGGGACAGGGGAACACTGAAGCTTTCTTT.

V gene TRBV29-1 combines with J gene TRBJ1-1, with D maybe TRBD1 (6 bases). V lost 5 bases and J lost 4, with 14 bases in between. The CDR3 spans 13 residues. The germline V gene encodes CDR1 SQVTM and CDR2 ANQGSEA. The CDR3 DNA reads TGCAGCGTTATCAGGGGCCCGGGCACTGAAGCTTTCTTT. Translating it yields CSVIRGPGTEAFF.

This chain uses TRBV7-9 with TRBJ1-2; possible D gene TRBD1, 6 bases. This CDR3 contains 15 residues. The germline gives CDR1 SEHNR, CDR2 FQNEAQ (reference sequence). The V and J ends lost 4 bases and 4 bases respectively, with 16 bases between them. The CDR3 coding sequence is TGTGCCAGCAGCTCCGGACAGATGACTCTCTATGGCTACACCTTC. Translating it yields CASSSGQMTLYGYTF.

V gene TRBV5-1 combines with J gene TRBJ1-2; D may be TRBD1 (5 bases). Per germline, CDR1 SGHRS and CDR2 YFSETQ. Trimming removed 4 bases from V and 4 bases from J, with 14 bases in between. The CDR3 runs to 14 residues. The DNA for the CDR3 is TGCGCCAGCAGCAAACAGGACACATCCTATGGCTACACCTTC. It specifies CASSKQDTSYGYTF.

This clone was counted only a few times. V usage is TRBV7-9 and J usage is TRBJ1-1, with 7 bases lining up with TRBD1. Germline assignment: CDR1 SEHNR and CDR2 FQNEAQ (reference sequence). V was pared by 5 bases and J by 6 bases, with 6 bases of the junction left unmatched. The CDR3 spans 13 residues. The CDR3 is CASSPQGDPEAFF. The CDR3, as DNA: TGTGCCAGCAGCCCCCAGGGGGACCCTGAAGCTTTCTTT.

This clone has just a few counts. CDR3 sequence reads: CASSWSQYTEAFF. For the CDR3, the DNA is TGTGCCAGTAGTTGGTCGCAGTACACTGAAGCTTTCTTT. V and J are TRBV19 and TRBJ1-1; D is ambiguous. CDR1 and CDR2 (germline): LNHDA, SQIVND (reference sequence). Trimming left V 5 bases short and J 3 bases short, with 10 bases between. The CDR3 loop spans 13 amino acids.

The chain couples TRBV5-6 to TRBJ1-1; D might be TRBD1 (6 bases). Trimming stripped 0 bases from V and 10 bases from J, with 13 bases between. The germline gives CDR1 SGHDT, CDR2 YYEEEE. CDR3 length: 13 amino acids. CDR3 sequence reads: CASSLAKGVAAFF. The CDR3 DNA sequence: TGTGCCAGCAGCTTGGCGAAGGGGGTAGCAGCTTTCTTT.

The CDR3 loop is CASSSFPGGWEETQYF. DNA of the CDR3: TGTGCCAGCAGCTCATTCCCGGGGGGCTGGGAGGAGACCCAGTACTTC. V is TRBV9 and J is TRBJ2-5; weak D call: TRBD2 (7 bases). The germline V gene encodes CDR1 SGDLS and CDR2 YYNGEE. Trimming shortened V by 4 bases and J by 5 bases, and 21 bases separated the two germline ends. The CDR3 runs to 16 residues.

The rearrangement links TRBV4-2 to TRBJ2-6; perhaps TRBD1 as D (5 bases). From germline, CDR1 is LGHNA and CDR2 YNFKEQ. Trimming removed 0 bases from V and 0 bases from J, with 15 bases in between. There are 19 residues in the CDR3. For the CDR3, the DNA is TGTGCCAGCAGCCAAGATAATAACAGGATAATCTCTGGGGCCAACGTCCTGACTTTC. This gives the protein CASSQDNNRIISGANVLTF.

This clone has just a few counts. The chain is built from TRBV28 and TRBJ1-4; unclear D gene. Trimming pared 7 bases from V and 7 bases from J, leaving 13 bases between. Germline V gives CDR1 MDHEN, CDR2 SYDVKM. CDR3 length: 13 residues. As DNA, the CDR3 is TGTGCCAGCACAGAGACTGGCCCTGAAAAACTGTTTTTT. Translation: CASTETGPEKLFF.

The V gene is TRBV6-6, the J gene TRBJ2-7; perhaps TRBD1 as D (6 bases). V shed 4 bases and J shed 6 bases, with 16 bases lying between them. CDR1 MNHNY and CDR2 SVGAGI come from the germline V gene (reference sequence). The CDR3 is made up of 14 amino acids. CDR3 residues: CASSSGRGSAEQYF. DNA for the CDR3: TGTGCCAGCAGTTCGGGCAGGGGCTCGGCCGAGCAGTACTTC.

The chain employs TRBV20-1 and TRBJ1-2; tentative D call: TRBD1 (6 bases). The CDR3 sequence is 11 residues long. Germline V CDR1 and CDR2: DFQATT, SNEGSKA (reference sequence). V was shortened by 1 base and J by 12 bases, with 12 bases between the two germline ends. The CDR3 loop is CSARGQVPNTF. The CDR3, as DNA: TGCAGTGCTAGAGGACAGGTACCTAACACCTTC.

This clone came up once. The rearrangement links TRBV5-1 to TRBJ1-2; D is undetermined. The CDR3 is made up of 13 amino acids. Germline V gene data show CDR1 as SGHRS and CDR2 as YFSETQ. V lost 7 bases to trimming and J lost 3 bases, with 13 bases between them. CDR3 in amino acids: CASADGLDYGYTF. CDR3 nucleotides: TGCGCCAGCGCTGATGGGCTCGACTATGGCTACACCTTC.